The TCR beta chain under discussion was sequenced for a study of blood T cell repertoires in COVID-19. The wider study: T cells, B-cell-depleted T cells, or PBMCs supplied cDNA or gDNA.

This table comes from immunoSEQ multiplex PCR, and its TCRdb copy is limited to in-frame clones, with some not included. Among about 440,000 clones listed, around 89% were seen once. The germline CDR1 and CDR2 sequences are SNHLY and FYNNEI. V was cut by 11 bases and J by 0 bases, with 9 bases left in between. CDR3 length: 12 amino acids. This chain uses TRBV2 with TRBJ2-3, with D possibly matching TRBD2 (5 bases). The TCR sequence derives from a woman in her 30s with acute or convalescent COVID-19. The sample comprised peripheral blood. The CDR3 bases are TGTGCCGGAGGTACTAGCACAGATACGCAGTATTTT. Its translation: CAGGTSTDTQYF.